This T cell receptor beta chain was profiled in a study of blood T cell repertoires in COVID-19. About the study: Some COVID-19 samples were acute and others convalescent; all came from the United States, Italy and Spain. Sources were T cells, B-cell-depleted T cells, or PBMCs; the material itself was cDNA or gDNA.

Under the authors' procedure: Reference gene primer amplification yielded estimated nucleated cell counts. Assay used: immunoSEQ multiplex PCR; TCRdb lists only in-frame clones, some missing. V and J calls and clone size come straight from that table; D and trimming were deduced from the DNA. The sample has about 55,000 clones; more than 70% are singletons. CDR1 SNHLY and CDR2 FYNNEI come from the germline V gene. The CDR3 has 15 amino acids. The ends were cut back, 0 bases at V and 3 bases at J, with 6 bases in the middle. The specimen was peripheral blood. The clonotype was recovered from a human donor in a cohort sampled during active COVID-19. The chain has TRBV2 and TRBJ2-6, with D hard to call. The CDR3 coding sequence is TGTGCCAGCAGTGAAGCTCCCTTTGGGGCCAACGTCCTGACTTTC. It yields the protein CASSEAPFGANVLTF.